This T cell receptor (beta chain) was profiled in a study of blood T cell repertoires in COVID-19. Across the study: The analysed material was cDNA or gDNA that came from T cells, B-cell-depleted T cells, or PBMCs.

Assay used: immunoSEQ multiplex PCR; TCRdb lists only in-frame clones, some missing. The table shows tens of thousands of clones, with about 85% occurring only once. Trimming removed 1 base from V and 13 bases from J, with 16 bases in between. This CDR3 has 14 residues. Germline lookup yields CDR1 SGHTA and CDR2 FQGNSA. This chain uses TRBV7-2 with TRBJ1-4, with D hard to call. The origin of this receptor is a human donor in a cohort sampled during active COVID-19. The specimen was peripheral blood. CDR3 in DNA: TGTGCCAGCAGCTTAGAGGCTGGCCCGCGGGGACTGTTTTTT. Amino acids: CASSLEAGPRGLFF.